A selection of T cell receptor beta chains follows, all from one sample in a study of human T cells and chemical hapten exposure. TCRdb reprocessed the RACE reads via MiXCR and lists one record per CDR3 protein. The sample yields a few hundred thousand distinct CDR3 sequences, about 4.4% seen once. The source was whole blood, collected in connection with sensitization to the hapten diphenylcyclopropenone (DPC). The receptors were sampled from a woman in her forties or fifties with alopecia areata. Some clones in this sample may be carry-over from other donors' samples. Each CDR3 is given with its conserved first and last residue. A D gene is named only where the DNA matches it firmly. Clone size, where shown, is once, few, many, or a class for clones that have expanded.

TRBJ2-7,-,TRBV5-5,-,CASSLEAGAYF,TGTGCCAGCAGCTTGGAGGCAGGAGCCTACTTC
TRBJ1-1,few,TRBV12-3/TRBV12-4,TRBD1,CASRETGIGTEAFF,TGTGCCAGCAGGGAGACAGGGATCGGCACTGAAGCTTTCTTT
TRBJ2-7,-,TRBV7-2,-,CASSLGRGVSYEQYF,TGTGCCAGCAGCTTAGGCAGGGGGGTCTCCTACGAGCAGTACTTC
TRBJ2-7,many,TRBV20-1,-,CSATGTSRLVSSYEQYF,TGCAGTGCTACCGGGACTTCTCGTCTGGTAAGCTCCTACGAGCAGTACTTC
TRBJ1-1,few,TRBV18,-,CASSLGTPGVNTEAFF,TGTGCCAGCTCACTCGGGACACCCGGGGTTAACACTGAAGCTTTCTTT
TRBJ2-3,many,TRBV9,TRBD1,CASSEGTASSTDTQYF,TGTGCCAGCAGCGAAGGGACAGCCTCTAGCACAGATACGCAGTATTTT
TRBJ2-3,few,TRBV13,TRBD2,CASTSGESTDTQYF,TGTGCCAGCACCAGCGGGGAGAGCACAGATACGCAGTATTTT
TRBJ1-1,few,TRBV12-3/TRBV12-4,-,CASSTYTEAFF,TGTGCCAGCAGTACCTACACTGAAGCTTTCTTT
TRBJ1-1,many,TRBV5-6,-,CASSQGAPGAFF,TGTGCCAGCAGCCAGGGAGCCCCCGGAGCTTTCTTT
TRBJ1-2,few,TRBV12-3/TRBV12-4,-,CASSGGANYGYTF,TGTGCCAGCAGTGGGGGAGCTAACTATGGCTACACCTTC
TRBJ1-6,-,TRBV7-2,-,CASSSQNSPLHF,TGTGCCAGCTCATCCCAGAATTCACCCCTCCACTTT
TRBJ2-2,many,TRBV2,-,CASKSQGDGGELFF,TGTGCCAGCAAGAGTCAGGGCGACGGCGGGGAGCTGTTTTTT
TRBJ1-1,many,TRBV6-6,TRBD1,CASRDRGDHTEAFF,TGTGCCAGCAGGGACAGGGGGGATCACACTGAAGCTTTCTTT
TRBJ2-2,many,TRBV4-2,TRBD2,CASSQEASGGPGELFF,TGTGCCAGCAGCCAAGAAGCTAGCGGGGGGCCCGGGGAGCTGTTTTTT
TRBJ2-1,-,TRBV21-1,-,CASRPGLANYNEQFF,TGTGCCAGCAGGCCCGGACTAGCGAACTACAATGAGCAGTTCTTC
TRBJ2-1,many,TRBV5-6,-,CASSLVGSYNEQFF,TGTGCCAGCAGCTTGGTGGGCTCCTACAATGAGCAGTTCTTC
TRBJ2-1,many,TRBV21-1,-,CASSSGRQGHPDNEQFF,TGTGCCAGCAGCAGTGGCAGACAGGGTCACCCTGACAATGAGCAGTTCTTC
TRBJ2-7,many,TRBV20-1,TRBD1,CSASTGSDEQYF,TGCAGTGCTTCGACAGGGTCCGACGAGCAGTACTTC
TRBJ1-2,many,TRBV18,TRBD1,CASSPQLTGGSYGYTF,TGTGCCAGCTCACCACAATTAACAGGGGGATCCTATGGCTACACCTTC
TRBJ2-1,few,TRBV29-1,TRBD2,CSAISSRGGRGNNEQFF,TGCAGCGCCATCTCTAGTCGTGGCGGGAGGGGAAACAATGAGCAGTTCTTC
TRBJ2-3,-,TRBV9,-,CASSVGFSGTDTQYF,TGTGCCAGCAGCGTAGGGTTCTCCGGCACAGATACGCAGTATTTT